This TCR beta chain was sequenced during a study of blood T cell repertoires in COVID-19. Across the study: Samples of COVID-19 (acute and convalescent) were obtained from the United States, Italy and Spain. The cDNA or gDNA used as material had been derived from T cells, B-cell-depleted T cells, or PBMCs.

Original data processing: How many nucleated cells were present was estimated from reference gene primer amplification. Clones were read by immunoSEQ multiplex PCR, and TCRdb kept only the in-frame ones, dropping some. The DNA was the basis for D and trimming; V, J and clone size are from that table. The profile covers around 140,000 clones, with around 90% appearing a single time and around 1.9% taken by the ten largest. This sequence was found in a man between 65 and 79 years old with acute or convalescent COVID-19. Sequenced sample: peripheral blood.

Here the CDR3 reads CASSREITVNTEAFF. Here the CDR3 DNA reads TGTGCCAGCTCACGAGAGATAACAGTGAACACTGAAGCTTTCTTT. The rearrangement uses TRBV18 and TRBJ1-1; D uncertain. Trimming took 4 bases from V and 0 from J, leaving 12 bases between them. The CDR3 sequence is 15 residues long. CDR1 is KGHSH and CDR2 is LQKENI in the germline V gene.